This T cell receptor (beta chain) was found in a study of T cells in Graves' hyperthyroidism and ophthalmopathy. TCR beta CDR3 region amplification was performed from RNA transcripts. An initial round of RT-PCR targeting the TCR CDR3 relied on the HTBI primer set. TCRdb reprocessed the multiplex PCR reads via MiXCR and lists one record per CDR3 protein. The data contain approximately 560,000 distinct CDR3 sequences, less than 20% of them singletons. Many counts were recorded for this clonotype. Germline values: CDR1 SEHNR, CDR2 FQNEAQ (reference sequence). V was clipped by 4 bases and J by 4 bases, with 19 bases between them. This CDR3 has 16 amino acids.

The chain recombines TRBV7-9 with TRBJ1-1, with a weak D call TRBD1 (6 bases). The clonotype was recovered from a woman aged 30 to 39 with Graves' hyperthyroidism. Sequencing was performed on blood. CDR3 nucleotide sequence: TGTGCCAGCAGCTCCGAGGGTAAGGGGGTGGGCACTGAAGCTTTCTTT. This gives the protein CASSSEGKGVGTEAFF.